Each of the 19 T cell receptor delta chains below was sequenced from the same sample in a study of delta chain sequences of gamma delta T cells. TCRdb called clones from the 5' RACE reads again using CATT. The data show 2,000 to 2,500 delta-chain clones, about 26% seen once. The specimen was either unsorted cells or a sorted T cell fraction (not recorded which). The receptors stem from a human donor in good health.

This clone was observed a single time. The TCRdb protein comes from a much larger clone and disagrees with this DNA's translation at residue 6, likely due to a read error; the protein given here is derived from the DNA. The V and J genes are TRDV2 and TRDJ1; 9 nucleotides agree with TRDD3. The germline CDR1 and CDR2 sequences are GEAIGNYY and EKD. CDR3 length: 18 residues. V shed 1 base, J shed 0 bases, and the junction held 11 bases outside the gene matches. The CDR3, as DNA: TGTGCCTGTGACACGCCGGGGGATACCCGAGGGTACACCGATAAACTCATCTTT. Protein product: CACDTPGDTRGYTDKLIF.

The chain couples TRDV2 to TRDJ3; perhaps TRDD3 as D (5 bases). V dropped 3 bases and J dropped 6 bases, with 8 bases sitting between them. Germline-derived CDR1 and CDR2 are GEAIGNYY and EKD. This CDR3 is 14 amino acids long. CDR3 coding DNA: TGTGCCTGTGACGTACTGGTGGACACCCGACAGATGTTTTTC. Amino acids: CACDVLVDTRQMFF.

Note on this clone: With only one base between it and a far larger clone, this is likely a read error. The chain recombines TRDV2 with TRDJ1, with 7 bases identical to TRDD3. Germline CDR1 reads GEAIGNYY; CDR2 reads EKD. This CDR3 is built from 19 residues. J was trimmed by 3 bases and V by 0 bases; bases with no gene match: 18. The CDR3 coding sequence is TGTGCCTGTGACACCGTGGGGGCAATTTCTGGGGGTACCCCCGATAAACTCATCTTT. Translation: CACDTVGAISGGTPDKLIF.

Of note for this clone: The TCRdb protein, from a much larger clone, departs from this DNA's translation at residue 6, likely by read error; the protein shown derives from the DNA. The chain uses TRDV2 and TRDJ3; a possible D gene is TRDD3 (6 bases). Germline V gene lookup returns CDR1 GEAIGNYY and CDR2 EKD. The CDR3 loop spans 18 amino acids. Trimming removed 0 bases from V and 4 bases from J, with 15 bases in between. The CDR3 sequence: CACDTGGKKEWDTRQMFF. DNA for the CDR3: TGTGCCTGTGACACCGGGGGGAAGAAGGAGTGGGACACCCGACAGATGTTTTTC.

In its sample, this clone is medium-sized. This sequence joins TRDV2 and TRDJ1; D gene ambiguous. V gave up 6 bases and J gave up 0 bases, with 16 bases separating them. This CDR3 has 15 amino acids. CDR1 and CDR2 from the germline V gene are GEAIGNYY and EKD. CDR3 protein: CACISLSEDTDKLIF. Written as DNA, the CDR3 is TGTGCCTGTATCTCCCTTTCGGAGGACACCGATAAACTCATCTTT.

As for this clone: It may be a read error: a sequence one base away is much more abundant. The CDR3 nucleotides read TGTGCCTGTGACGCTGTTGGGGGACCCCATGATAAACTCATCTTT. This codes for CACDAVGGPHDKLIF. The chain combines TRDV2 with TRDJ1; TRDD3 matches at 7 bases. Per germline, CDR1 GEAIGNYY and CDR2 EKD. V shed 3 bases, J shed 5 bases, and the junction held 11 bases outside the gene matches. The length of the CDR3 is 15 residues.

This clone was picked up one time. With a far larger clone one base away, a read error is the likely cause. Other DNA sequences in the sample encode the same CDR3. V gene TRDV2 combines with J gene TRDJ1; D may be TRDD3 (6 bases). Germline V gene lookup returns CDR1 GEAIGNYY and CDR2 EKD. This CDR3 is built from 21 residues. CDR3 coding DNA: TGTGCATGTGACACCCTACTTTCGGGGGGAGTCGAGCAGGGGCCGCCCACAAAACTCATCTTT. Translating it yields CACDTLLSGGVEQGPPTKLIF.

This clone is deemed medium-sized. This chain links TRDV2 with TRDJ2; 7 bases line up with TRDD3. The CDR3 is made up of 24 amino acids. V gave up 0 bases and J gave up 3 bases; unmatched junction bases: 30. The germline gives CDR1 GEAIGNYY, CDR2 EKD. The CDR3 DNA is TGTGCCTGTGACACCCCGCCTCCTCAACTTAATACTGGGGAGCCGAGAAGGGTGACAGCACAACTCTTCTTT. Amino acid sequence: CACDTPPPQLNTGEPRRVTAQLFF.

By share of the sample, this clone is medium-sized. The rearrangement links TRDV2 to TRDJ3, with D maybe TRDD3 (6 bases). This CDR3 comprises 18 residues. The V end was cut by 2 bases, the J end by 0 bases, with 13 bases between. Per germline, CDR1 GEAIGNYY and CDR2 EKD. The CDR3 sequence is CACDIGGASSWDTRQMFF. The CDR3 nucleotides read TGTGCCTGTGACATCGGGGGAGCTAGCTCCTGGGACACCCGACAGATGTTTTTC.

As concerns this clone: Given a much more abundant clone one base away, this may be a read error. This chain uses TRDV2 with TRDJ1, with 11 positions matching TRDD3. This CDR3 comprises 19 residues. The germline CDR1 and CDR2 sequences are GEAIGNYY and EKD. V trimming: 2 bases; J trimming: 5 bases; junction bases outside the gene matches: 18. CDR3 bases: TGTGCCTGTGACAATCTCCCCGGCGGGTCTGGGGGATACAAGGATAAACTCATCTTT. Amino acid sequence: CACDNLPGGSGGYKDKLIF.

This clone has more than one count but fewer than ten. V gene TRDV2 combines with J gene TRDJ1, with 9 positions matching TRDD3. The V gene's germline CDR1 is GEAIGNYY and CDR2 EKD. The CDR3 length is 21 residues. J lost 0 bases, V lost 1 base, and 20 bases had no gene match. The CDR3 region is CACDTVLPVLGDPKNTDKLIF. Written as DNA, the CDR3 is TGTGCCTGTGACACGGTTCTACCCGTACTGGGGGACCCCAAAAACACCGATAAACTCATCTTT.

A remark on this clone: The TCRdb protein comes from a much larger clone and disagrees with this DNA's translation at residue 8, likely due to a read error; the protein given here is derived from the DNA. The CDR3 reads CACDTLGVTPPNTDKLIF. In nucleotides, the CDR3 is TGTGCCTGTGACACCCTGGGGGTTACTCCCCCAAACACCGATAAACTCATCTTT. This sequence joins TRDV2 and TRDJ1; 7 bases agree with TRDD3. The CDR3 totals 18 residues. Unmatched junction bases numbered 12, after V lost 0 bases and J lost 0 bases. Germline CDR1 reads GEAIGNYY; CDR2 reads EKD.

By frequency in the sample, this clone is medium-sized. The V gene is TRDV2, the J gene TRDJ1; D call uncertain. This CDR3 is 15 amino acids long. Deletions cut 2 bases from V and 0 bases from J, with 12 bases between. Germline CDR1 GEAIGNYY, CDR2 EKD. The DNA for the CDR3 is TGTGCCTGTGACAGAGTAGGATCGAACACCGATAAACTCATCTTT. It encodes CACDRVGSNTDKLIF.

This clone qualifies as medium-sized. The CDR3 DNA follows: TGTGCCTGTGACACTTTAAGGACGTCAGGGGGGGTAGGGCCCGATAAACTCATCTTT. Amino acids: CACDTLRTSGGVGPDKLIF. This rearrangement joins TRDV2 to TRDJ1; D may be TRDD3 (5 bases). This CDR3 is 19 amino acids long. Germline V gene lookup returns CDR1 GEAIGNYY and CDR2 EKD. V lost 1 base and J lost 3, with 26 bases in between.

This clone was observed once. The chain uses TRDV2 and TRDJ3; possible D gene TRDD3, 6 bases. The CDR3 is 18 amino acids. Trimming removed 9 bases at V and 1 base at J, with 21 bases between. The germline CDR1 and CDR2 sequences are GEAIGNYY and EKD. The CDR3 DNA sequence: TGTGCCACCGCTGGGGACCCGCGCCTATCCTGGGACACCCGACAGATGTTTTTC. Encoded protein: CATAGDPRLSWDTRQMFF.

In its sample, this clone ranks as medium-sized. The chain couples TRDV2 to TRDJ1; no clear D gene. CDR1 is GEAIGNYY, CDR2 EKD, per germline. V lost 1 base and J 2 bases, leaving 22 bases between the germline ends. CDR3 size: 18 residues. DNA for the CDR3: TGTGCCTGTGACACTTTAGGGTCTCTGGAGGGCGATACCGATAAACTCATCTTT. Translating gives CACDTLGSLEGDTDKLIF.

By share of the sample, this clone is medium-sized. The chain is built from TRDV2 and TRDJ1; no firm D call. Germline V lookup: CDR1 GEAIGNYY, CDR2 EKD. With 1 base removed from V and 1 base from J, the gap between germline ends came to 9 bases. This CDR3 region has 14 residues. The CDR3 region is CACDTVISTDKLIF. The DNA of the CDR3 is TGTGCCTGTGACACGGTAATCAGCACCGATAAACTCATCTTT.

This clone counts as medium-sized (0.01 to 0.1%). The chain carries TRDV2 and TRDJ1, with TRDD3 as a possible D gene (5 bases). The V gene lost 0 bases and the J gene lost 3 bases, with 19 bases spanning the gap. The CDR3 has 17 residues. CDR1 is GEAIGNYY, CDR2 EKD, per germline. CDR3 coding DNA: TGTGCCTGTGACACCGTGGGCCTGGGCCCGGGGTCCGATAAACTCATCTTT. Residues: CACDTVGLGPGSDKLIF.

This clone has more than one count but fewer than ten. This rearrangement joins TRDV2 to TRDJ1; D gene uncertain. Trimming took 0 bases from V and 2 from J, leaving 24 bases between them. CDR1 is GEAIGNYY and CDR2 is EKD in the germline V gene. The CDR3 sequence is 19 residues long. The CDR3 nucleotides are TGTGCCTGTGACACCGTCGAACCCAGGAGGGGCCAGGGGACCGATAAACTCATCTTT. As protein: CACDTVEPRRGQGTDKLIF.